The T cell receptor (delta chain) described here comes from a study of gamma-delta chains in newborns, infants, children. As for the study in general: Polyclonal expansion of innate γδ T cells after birth follows microbial exposure.

The CDR3 runs to 14 residues. V was pared by 3 bases and J by 0 bases, with 10 bases between. Germline-derived CDR1 and CDR2 are GEAIGNYY and EKD. With CATT, TCRdb re-called clones from the reads. Here the sample spans 14,000 to 15,000 delta-chain clones, 7.3% being singletons. This TCR was sampled from a child who was a newborn, infant or young child, either healthy, febrile or measles-vaccinated (not recorded which). Material for sequencing was blood. The V gene is TRDV2, the J gene TRDJ1; D is uncertain. Written as DNA, the CDR3 is TGTGCCTGTGACTCTTTACTTAACACCGATAAACTCATCTTT. Amino acid sequence: CACDSLLNTDKLIF.